The rows below give T cell receptor beta chains drawn from one sample of a study of T cells in Graves' hyperthyroidism and ophthalmopathy. TCRdb independently ran MiXCR on the multiplex PCR reads; one entry per CDR3 protein. The data contain 600,000 or so distinct CDR3 sequences, approximately 44% of them singletons. Sequencing input: peripheral blood or thyroid tissue (not recorded which). These receptors originate from a woman under 30 with Graves' hyperthyroidism. Both conserved end residues are part of each CDR3. D genes are given only for firm matches. Some rows have no size entry. The others give once, few or many, or a class for an expanded clone.

>-|TRBV7-2|-|TRBJ1-1
TGTGCCAGCAGCTTAGGTCTTAGGGACACTGAAGCTTTCTTT
CASSLGLRDTEAFF
>-|TRBV12-5|-|TRBJ2-5
TGTACTACTAGTTGGAGAGGGACCCAGTACTTC
CTTSWRGTQYF
>many|TRBV9|-|TRBJ1-6
TGTGCCAGCAGACATAATTCACCCCTCCACTTT
CASRHNSPLHF
>few|TRBV7-8|TRBD1|TRBJ2-7
TGTGCCAGCAGCTTAAATGGCGGGACAGGGAGCTCCTACGAGCAGTACTTC
CASSLNGGTGSSYEQYF
>-|TRBV12-3/TRBV12-4|-|TRBJ1-1
TGTGCCAGCAGGGGCTACCCGAACACTGAAGCTTTCTTT
CASRGYPNTEAFF
>-|TRBV6-1|-|TRBJ1-2
TGTGCCAGCACCCCCTCGGGCGGAACTCCTTATGGCTACACCTTC
CASTPSGGTPYGYTF
>-|TRBV20-1|TRBD1|TRBJ2-7
TGCAGCGTTGACACAGGGGGCTACGAGCAGTACTTC
CSVDTGGYEQYF
>once|TRBV25-1|-|TRBJ2-5
TGTGCCAGCAGTAGTGAATGGAACCAAGAGACCCAGTACTTC
CASSSEWNQETQYF
>many|TRBV25-1|-|TRBJ1-2
TGTGCCAGCAGTGAAGTGGGGAACTATGGCTACACCTTC
CASSEVGNYGYTF
>-|TRBV12-3/TRBV12-4|-|TRBJ1-2
TGTGCCAGCACCTTCGAGGGACCGAACCATGGCTACACCTTC
CASTFEGPNHGYTF
>few|TRBV11-2|-|TRBJ2-5
TGTGCCAGCAGTTACAGGGAAGAGACCCAGTACTTC
CASSYREETQYF
>-|TRBV7-2|-|TRBJ1-5
TGTGCCAGCAGCCAGTTAGGGGCCGTGGATCAGCCCCAGCATTTT
CASSQLGAVDQPQHF
>many|TRBV10-3|-|TRBJ1-2
TGTGCCATCAGTGAGTCGGCTTCTACTCACGGGTATGGCTACACCTTC
CAISESASTHGYGYTF
>-|TRBV2|TRBD2|TRBJ2-7
TGTGCCAGCAGTTTCACGGGACTAGCGGGTCATGAGCAGTACTTC
CASSFTGLAGHEQYF
>-|TRBV7-2|-|TRBJ2-5
TGTGCCAGCAGCTTAATCAGGGCCCAAGGGACCCAGTACTTC
CASSLIRAQGTQYF
>-|TRBV12-3/TRBV12-4|-|TRBJ1-2
TGTGCCAGCAGATTCGGGGGGAACTATGGCTACACCTTC
CASRFGGNYGYTF
>-|TRBV7-2|-|TRBJ1-4
TGTGCCAGCAGCACCTCTAGCGGGAATCCGGCTGAAAAACTGTTTTTT
CASSTSSGNPAEKLFF
>-|TRBV7-6|TRBD2|TRBJ2-7
TGTGCCAGCAGCTTAGCGTCTAGCGGCACCTACGAGCAGTACTTC
CASSLASSGTYEQYF
>-|TRBV20-1|TRBD1|TRBJ2-7
TGCAGTGCTAGTATGGACAGGCGCTACGAGCAGTACTTC
CSASMDRRYEQYF
>-|TRBV2|-|TRBJ2-7
TGTGCCAGCAACCTCGACAGACGCGACGAGCAGTACTTC
CASNLDRRDEQYF
>-|TRBV5-1|-|TRBJ2-5
TGCGCCAGCAATGCCGGGAGTACCCAAGAGACCCAGTACTTC
CASNAGSTQETQYF
>-|TRBV10-3|-|TRBJ2-2
TGTGCCATCACTAGTTCGAACACCGGGGAGCTGTTTTTT
CAITSSNTGELFF
>few|TRBV12-3/TRBV12-4|-|TRBJ2-7
TGTGCCAGCAAAGAGACAGACTCCTACGAGCAGTACTTC
CASKETDSYEQYF
>-|TRBV11-3|-|TRBJ1-1
TGTGCCAGCAGCTCCATGTCAGGGGTCGGCACTGAAGCTTTCTTT
CASSSMSGVGTEAFF
>many|TRBV7-6|-|TRBJ1-5
TGTGCCAGCAGCTTAGAAGCAGGTCAGACCCAGCATTTT
CASSLEAGQTQHF
>few|TRBV7-9|-|TRBJ1-4
TGTGCCAGCAGCCCGATTCAGGACGGTAATGAAAAACTGTTTTTT
CASSPIQDGNEKLFF
>-|TRBV5-1|-|TRBJ2-7
TGCGCCAGCAGCTTCGGGGACGTTTACTCCTACGAGCAGTACTTC
CASSFGDVYSYEQYF
>-|TRBV29-1|TRBD1|TRBJ1-1
TGCAGCGCTAGACAGGGCAGTGCCACTGAAGCTTTCTTT
CSARQGSATEAFF
>-|TRBV7-9|-|TRBJ2-5
TGTGCCAGCAGCCGAAGAAGTGGAGAGACCCAGTACTTC
CASSRRSGETQYF
>-|TRBV7-9|-|TRBJ1-1
TGTGCCAGCAGCTTAGTGGGCCGGCTGAACACTGAAGCTTTCTTT
CASSLVGRLNTEAFF
>-|TRBV15|-|TRBJ2-7
TGTGCCACCACCGCGCGGGATAGCGGAACAAGACCAGAGCAGTACTTC
CATTARDSGTRPEQYF
>-|TRBV6-6|-|TRBJ1-1
TGTGCCAGCAGTTACTTGGGACCTAAGAACACTGAAGCTTTCTTT
CASSYLGPKNTEAFF
>-|TRBV2|-|TRBJ1-5
TGTGCCAGCAGTGAAAGGGGCGGACTGGAGACCCAGCATTTT
CASSERGGLETQHF
>-|TRBV25-1|-|TRBJ1-5
TGTGCCAGCAGTGCAAAACGGACACATCAGCCCCAGCATTTT
CASSAKRTHQPQHF
>-|TRBV5-1|-|TRBJ2-6
TGCGCCAGCAGCTTGGTTGGTGGGACTGGGGCCAACGTCCTGACTTTC
CASSLVGGTGANVLTF
>many|TRBV24-1|-|TRBJ1-5
TGTGCCACCAGTGATTCCGGTAGCAATCAGCCCCAGCATTTT
CATSDSGSNQPQHF
>-|TRBV5-1|-|TRBJ2-2
TGCGCCAGCAGCTTGGGACAGACCTCGACCGGGGAGCTGTTTTTT
CASSLGQTSTGELFF
>-|TRBV20-1|-|TRBJ2-5
TGCAGTGCTAATGCCGGGAGCCAAGAGACCCAGTACTTC
CSANAGSQETQYF
>many|TRBV12-3/TRBV12-4|-|TRBJ2-5
TGTGCCAGCAGACTTACGTCCGCACGAGAGACCCAGTACTTC
CASRLTSARETQYF
>few|TRBV20-1|-|TRBJ2-7
TGCAGTGCTAGACACCGGGACATATCCTACGAGCAGTACTTC
CSARHRDISYEQYF
>-|TRBV6-1|-|TRBJ1-2
TGTGCCAGCATCGGGGCCCCCGTTCGGCGGGTCTATGGCTACACCTTC
CASIGAPVRRVYGYTF
>-|TRBV2|TRBD1|TRBJ2-7
TGTGCCAGCAGTGAACCCAGGGACAGGGGGTACGAGCAGTACTTC
CASSEPRDRGYEQYF
>few|TRBV6-6|-|TRBJ1-1
TGTGCCAGCAGTTACTCGATCGGGACAATTTACTTTGATTTCTTT
CASSYSIGTIYFDFF
>-|TRBV9|-|TRBJ2-7
TGTGCCAGCAGCGTAGGTCCCCCCCCTCCTTACGGGCAGTACTTC
CASSVGPPPPYGQYF
>many|TRBV5-1|-|TRBJ2-7
TGCGCCAAGGCAGGCTACGAGCAGTACTTC
CAKAGYEQYF
>few|TRBV19|-|TRBJ1-1
TGTGCCAGTAGTATAGACCCAAAGACTGAAGCTTTCTTT
CASSIDPKTEAFF
>few|TRBV10-3|-|TRBJ2-5
TGTGCCGCCTGCCCGGCGGAGGCGGAGACCCAGTACTTC
CAACPAEAETQYF
>few|TRBV7-9|-|TRBJ2-7
TGTGCCAGCAGCTTAGTAGGGGATGGGCAGTACTTC
CASSLVGDGQYF
>-|TRBV2|-|TRBJ1-2
TGTGCCAGCAAGAACCCTCCGGGGATCCATGGCTACACCTTC
CASKNPPGIHGYTF
>-|TRBV7-6|TRBD2|TRBJ2-7
TGTGCCAGCAGCCTACCGGGACTAGCGTCTGGCTACGAGCAGTACTTC
CASSLPGLASGYEQYF